This entry lists 15 T cell receptor beta chains sequenced from one sample in a study of blood T cells in healthy people across ages. Combining a sample-barcoded 5' primer with a J-beta primer mix, a second PCR ran for roughly 6 to 12 cycles. TCRdb recomputed calls from the 5' RACE reads with MiXCR, one row per CDR3 protein. The table shows around 780,000 distinct CDR3 sequences, with 20% to 30% occurring only once. These same records also appear under a second study, on T cells of mothers and their children.

The sequenced material came from blood. Receptors were obtained from a boy younger than 18 in good health.

The V call is TRBV7-9, the J call TRBJ1-5; 9 nucleotides match TRBD1. J was trimmed by 2 bases and V by 5 bases; bases with no gene match: 7. Germline-derived CDR1 and CDR2 are SEHNR and FQNEAQ (reference sequence). The CDR3 has 16 amino acids. The CDR3 spells CASSHSRTGGNQPQHF. The CDR3 DNA follows: TGTGCCAGCAGCCACAGCAGGACAGGGGGCAATCAGCCCCAGCATTTT.

The chain uses TRBV14 and TRBJ2-5, with D possibly being TRBD2 (5 bases). The CDR3 covers 14 residues. CDR1 and CDR2 (germline): SGHDN, FVKESK. V shed 0 bases and J shed 6 bases, with 11 bases lying between them. The CDR3, as DNA: TGTGCCAGCAGCCAAGATCCACTAGTTCAGACCCAGTACTTC. It yields the protein CASSQDPLVQTQYF. Based on the CDR3 plus reference TRBV14 and TRBJ2-5, the full variable domain is EAGVTQFPSHSVIEKGQTVTLRCDPISGHDNLYWYRRVMGKEIKFLLHFVKESKQDESGMPNNRFLAERTGGTYSTLKVQPAELEDSGVYFCASSQDPLVQTQYFGPGTRLLVL.

This clonotype was counted a few times. V usage is TRBV6-5 and J usage is TRBJ2-7, with D perhaps matching TRBD1 or TRBD2 (5 bases each). Looked up from germline, CDR1 is MNHEY and CDR2 is SVGAGI. The V end lost 3 bases, the J end lost 0 bases, and 18 bases lay between the germline ends. CDR3 length equals 17 residues. The CDR3 DNA reads as TGTGCCAGCAGTTATTCCCCCGGTGGGGGTAGCTCCTACGAGCAGTACTTC. It is translated as CASSYSPGGGSSYEQYF.

Ten or more counts support this clonotype. The chain is built from TRBV5-1 and TRBJ2-7; 12 positions agree with TRBD2. Trimming removed 5 bases from V and 1 base from J; junction bases left unmatched: 4. This CDR3 spans 15 amino acids. CDR1 SGHRS and CDR2 YFSETQ come from the germline V gene. The CDR3 sequence: CASSSGLAGSYEQYF. In nucleotides, the CDR3 is TGCGCCAGCAGTTCCGGACTAGCGGGGTCCTACGAGCAGTACTTC.

V is TRBV25-1 and J is TRBJ2-5, with a tentative D call TRBD1 (7 bases). V lost 3 bases, J lost 3 bases, and 11 bases lay in between. Per germline, CDR1 MGHDK and CDR2 SYGVNS. This CDR3 region has 14 residues. CDR3 sequence (DNA): TGTGCCAGCAGTGATTTCAGGGGGGAAGAGACCCAGTACTTC. Translating it yields CASSDFRGEETQYF. The full variable domain, its missing parts supplied by reference TRBV25-1 and TRBJ2-5, is EADIYQTPRYLVIGTGKKITLECSQTMGHDKMYWYQQDPGMELHLIHYSYGVNSTEKGDLSSESTVSRIRTEHFPLTLESARPSHTSQYLCASSDFRGEETQYFGPGTRLLVL.

The chain joins TRBV13 to TRBJ2-3; unclear D gene. Germline CDR1 and CDR2: PRHDT and FYEKMQ (reference sequence). V lost 5 bases and J lost 2, with 17 bases in between. The CDR3 covers 16 residues. CDR3: CASSLLKTSLTDTQYF. The CDR3 DNA follows: TGTGCCAGCAGCCTACTTAAAACTTCCCTCACAGATACGCAGTATTTT.

This chain connects TRBV7-3 to TRBJ1-5; D is undetermined. Germline CDR1 is SGHTA and CDR2 is FQGTGA. V gave up 2 bases and J gave up 7 bases, with 9 bases separating them. The CDR3 contains 13 residues. CDR3 region: CASSLGVEQPQHF. Written as DNA, the CDR3 is TGTGCCAGCAGCTTAGGTGTGGAGCAGCCCCAGCATTTT.

This clonotype was recorded many times. The rearrangement uses TRBV12-3 or TRBV12-4 and TRBJ1-5; D gene unclear. Trimming stripped 2 bases from V and 0 bases from J, with 8 bases between. The CDR3 has 15 amino acids. DNA for the CDR3: TGTGCCAGCAGTTTATCATTGGGTAGCAATCAGCCCCAGCATTTT. This translates into CASSLSLGSNQPQHF.

The rearrangement links TRBV5-1 to TRBJ1-1; D remains ambiguous. Trimming removed 3 bases at V and 0 bases at J, with 18 bases between. This CDR3 has 17 residues. In germline, CDR1 is SGHRS, CDR2 YFSETQ. CDR3 residues: CASSSTPWEIMNTEAFF. Written as DNA, the CDR3 is TGCGCCAGCAGCTCGACGCCCTGGGAGATCATGAACACTGAAGCTTTCTTT.

This clonotype was detected only a few times. The chain employs TRBV11-2 and TRBJ1-4; D remains ambiguous. Germline CDR1 SGHAT, CDR2 FQNNGV. Trimming pared 3 bases from V and 7 bases from J, leaving 9 bases between. The length of the CDR3 is 13 residues. CDR3 sequence (DNA): TGTGCCAGCAGCTTTACGGAGGGTGAAAAACTGTTTTTT. Translating it yields CASSFTEGEKLFF. The variable domain in full, completed from reference TRBV11-2 and TRBJ1-4, reads EAGVAQSPRYKIIEKRQSVAFWCNPISGHATLYWYQQILGQGPKLLIQFQNNGVVDDSQLPKDRFSAERLKGVDSTLKIQPAKLEDSAVYLCASSFTEGEKLFFGSGTQLSVL.

This clonotype has more than one count but fewer than ten. The rearrangement uses TRBV20-1 and TRBJ2-5; weak D call: TRBD1 (6 bases). V lost 2 bases and J lost 7, with 11 bases in between. In germline, CDR1 is DFQATT, CDR2 SNEGSKA (reference sequence). The CDR3 runs 12 residues. The CDR3 protein is CSARIQGGTQYF. DNA of the CDR3: TGCAGTGCTAGAATACAGGGTGGGACCCAGTACTTC.

The chain couples TRBV7-6 to TRBJ1-3, with a weak D call TRBD1 (6 bases). CDR1 SGHVS and CDR2 FNYEAQ come from the germline V gene. The CDR3 has 13 residues. V shed 1 base and J shed 7 bases, with 8 bases lying between them. The DNA of the CDR3 is TGTGCCAGCAGCTTAGGACAGGTCAACACCATATATTTT. It encodes CASSLGQVNTIYF.

The chain is built from TRBV30 and TRBJ2-7; the D gene is possibly TRBD2 (6 bases). Germline V gene data show CDR1 as GTSNPN and CDR2 as SVGIG (reference sequence). This CDR3 comprises 12 residues. V was pared by 5 bases and J by 3 bases, with 11 bases between. The CDR3 nucleotides read TGTGCCTGGGGAGGAGGGATCTACGAGCAGTACTTC. Protein sequence: CAWGGGIYEQYF.

This clonotype was counted at least ten times. The chain recombines TRBV7-6 with TRBJ1-1, with a weak D call TRBD1 (5 bases). The CDR3 covers 15 residues. Germline V gene data show CDR1 as SGHVS and CDR2 as FNYEAQ. With 3 bases removed from V and 1 base from J, the gap between germline ends came to 12 bases. The CDR3 spells CASSFGSGWNTEAFF. The CDR3 DNA reads as TGTGCCAGCAGCTTCGGGTCAGGGTGGAACACTGAAGCTTTCTTT.

This clonotype was observed a handful of times. The V and J genes are TRBV12-3 or TRBV12-4 and TRBJ2-5; a weak D match, TRBD1 (6 bases). The CDR3 has 14 amino acids. V shed 3 bases and J shed 4 bases, with 12 bases lying between them. In DNA, the CDR3 is TGTGCCAGCAGTTTGAGAGGGGGATCAGAGACCCAGTACTTC. Translating gives CASSLRGGSETQYF.